This section outlines one T cell receptor (beta chain) sequence together with its context. The antigen is undetermined. The data originate from a study of shared clonotypes between healthy human individuals. General study results and limits: Roughly 5% of naive CD4 clonotypes were common to a few donors.

Per the germline V gene, CDR1 is SGDLS and CDR2 is YYNGEE. Trimming took 0 bases from V and 2 from J; bases not matched to a gene: 6. The CDR3 contains 16 residues. The DNA input per sorted-subset replicate PCR was 200 ng, corresponding to some 30,000 T cell genomes. Source study methods: Filtering of immunoSEQ junctional sequences could not match full-length read filtering. The data were produced by immunoSEQ multiplex PCR, yet TCRdb's version contains in-frame clones alone and is incomplete. V and J calls and clone size are those listed in that table; D and trimming were worked out from the DNA. The sample has around 690,000 clones; roughly 87% are singletons.

This clonotype was obtained from a man younger than 30 in good health. Some clones in this sample may be carry-over from other donors' samples. The chain uses TRBV9 and TRBJ2-5; 8 nucleotides line up with TRBD1. Material for sequencing was memory CD8+ T cells from PBMCs. Regarding subset: CD45RO+ cells pooled with CCR7-negative TemRA cells. Here the CDR3 reads CASSVDLTGGQETQYF. The CDR3 nucleotides are TGTGCCAGCAGCGTAGATTTAACAGGGGGTCAAGAGACCCAGTACTTC. Full variable domain (remainder filled in from reference TRBV9 and TRBJ2-5): DSGVTQTPKHLITATGQRVTLRCSPRSGDLSVYWYQQSLDQGLQFLIQYYNGEERAKGNILERFSAQQFPDLHSELNLSSLELGDSALYFCASSVDLTGGQETQYFGPGTRLLVL.